Presented here are 23 T cell receptor beta chains from one specimen sequenced in a study of beta chain features in type 1 diabetes. The authors reverse transcribed all of the isolated RNA, so sequencing captured expressed TCRB transcripts. TCRdb's copy holds only in-frame clones and misses some; the assay was immunoSEQ multiplex PCR. Here the sample spans under 50,000 clones, about 51% being singletons. Sequences were obtained from Tregs from blood. All receptors derive from a woman between 18 and 30 years old in good health.

CDR3 residues: CAWSADTGINEKLFF. Here the CDR3 DNA reads TGTGCCTGGAGTGCCGACACAGGGATCAATGAAAAACTGTTTTTT. The gene calls are TRBV30 and TRBJ1-4; possibly TRBD1 for D (6 bases). V shed 1 base and J shed 5 bases, with 14 bases lying between them. Germline values: CDR1 GTSNPN, CDR2 SVGIG (reference sequence). The CDR3 spans 15 residues.

This clone was seen just once. This chain uses TRBV4-1 with TRBJ1-4, with 8 nucleotides matching TRBD1. V was clipped by 0 bases and J by 10 bases; unmatched bases: 7. Germline V CDR1 and CDR2: MGHRA, YSYEKL. CDR3 length: 15 amino acids. The CDR3 sequence: CASSQEDREVRKLFF. In nucleotides, the CDR3 is TGCGCCAGCAGCCAAGAGGACAGGGAAGTAAGAAAACTGTTTTTT.

This clone showed up just a few times. The chain uses TRBV7-9 and TRBJ2-3; D is unclear. CDR3 length: 12 residues. Germline lookup yields CDR1 SEHNR and CDR2 FQNEAQ (reference sequence). V was pared by 5 bases and J by 4 bases, with 7 bases between. This CDR3 reads CASSPPSDTQYF. The CDR3 region has the DNA TGTGCCAGCAGCCCCCCTTCAGATACGCAGTATTTT.

The chain has TRBV7-9 and TRBJ1-2; 9 positions match TRBD1. The CDR3 covers 16 residues. V was clipped by 4 bases and J by 6 bases; unmatched bases: 12. Germline CDR1 is SEHNR and CDR2 is FQNEAQ (reference sequence). The CDR3 coding sequence is TGTGCCAGCAGCTCTGCCGGGACAGGGTCAAGGGATGGCTACACCTTC. Residues: CASSSAGTGSRDGYTF.

This clone was seen a handful of times. This sequence joins TRBV7-3 and TRBJ2-3; 7 nucleotides align to TRBD2. V lost 4 bases to trimming and J lost 5 bases; unmatched junction nucleotides: 3. The CDR3 runs to 13 residues. Per the germline V gene, CDR1 is SGHTA and CDR2 is FQGTGA. The CDR3: CASSSQRGDTQYF. The CDR3 DNA sequence: TGTGCCAGCAGCTCCCAGCGGGGAGATACGCAGTATTTT.

The chain combines TRBV6-1 with TRBJ2-5, with D tentatively TRBD2 (5 bases). Germline CDR1 reads MNHNS; CDR2 reads SASEGT. The V and J ends lost 5 bases and 6 bases respectively, with 7 bases between them. The CDR3 extends over 11 amino acids. The CDR3: CASSYGKTQYF. The CDR3 coding sequence is TGTGCCAGCAGTTACGGGAAGACCCAGTACTTC.

The chain combines TRBV9 with TRBJ2-1; 10 nucleotides agree with TRBD1. J lost 6 bases, V lost 0 bases, and 9 bases had no gene match. Germline V CDR1 and CDR2: SGDLS, YYNGEE. The CDR3 runs to 17 residues. This CDR3 reads CASSVGVSGTGVNEQFF. The DNA for the CDR3 is TGTGCCAGCAGCGTAGGGGTAAGCGGGACAGGGGTCAATGAGCAGTTCTTC.

The rearrangement links TRBV5-6 to TRBJ1-1; D perhaps matches TRBD1 (5 bases). V lost 0 bases, J lost 5 bases, and 11 bases lay in between. The CDR3 runs to 14 residues. Germline CDR1 and CDR2: SGHDT and YYEEEE. DNA for the CDR3: TGTGCCAGCAGCTTGGGGGGGGTCTGGACTGAAGCTTTCTTT. This gives the protein CASSLGGVWTEAFF.

The chain recombines TRBV7-2 with TRBJ2-3, with D hard to call. The germline V gene has CDR1 SGHTA and CDR2 FQGNSA. This CDR3 has 14 amino acids. V lost 1 base to trimming and J lost 6 bases, with 11 bases between them. CDR3 residues: CASSLGSVWDTQYF. CDR3 sequence (DNA): TGTGCCAGCAGCTTAGGGAGTGTATGGGATACGCAGTATTTT.

The rearrangement uses TRBV30 and TRBJ1-6; D not certain. Germline-derived CDR1 and CDR2 are GTSNPN and SVGIG (reference sequence). V lost 2 bases to trimming and J lost 0 bases, with 11 bases between them. This CDR3 is 16 amino acids long. CDR3 bases: TGTGCCTGGAGTCCAACAGTGAGCTCCTATAATTCACCCCTCCACTTT. This gives the protein CAWSPTVSSYNSPLHF.

The rearrangement joins TRBV9 to TRBJ2-5, with D possibly TRBD2 on 6 matching bases. CDR3 size: 14 residues. V dropped 2 bases and J dropped 5 bases, with 13 bases sitting between them. The germline gives CDR1 SGDLS, CDR2 YYNGEE. The CDR3 loop is CASSVGRGRETQYF. Here the CDR3 DNA reads TGTGCCAGCAGCGTTGGTAGAGGGAGGGAGACCCAGTACTTC. The whole variable domain, remainder taken from reference TRBV9 and TRBJ2-5, is DSGVTQTPKHLITATGQRVTLRCSPRSGDLSVYWYQQSLDQGLQFLIQYYNGEERAKGNILERFSAQQFPDLHSELNLSSLELGDSALYFCASSVGRGRETQYFGPGTRLLVL.

This clone turned up a few times. The CDR3 reads CASSGYRDRQDYEQYF. The CDR3 region has the DNA TGCGCCAGCAGTGGATACCGGGACAGACAAGACTACGAGCAGTACTTC. The genes are TRBV4-1 and TRBJ2-7, with 7 bases identical to TRBD1. This CDR3 spans 16 amino acids. V shed 6 bases and J 3 bases; nucleotides not matched to a gene: 14. CDR1 MGHRA and CDR2 YSYEKL come from the germline V gene.

The V and J genes are TRBV6-1 and TRBJ2-4; TRBD2 agrees at 10 bases. The CDR3 loop spans 15 amino acids. Germline CDR1 MNHNS, CDR2 SASEGT. Trimming removed 3 bases from V and 5 bases from J; junction bases left unmatched: 4. This CDR3 is CASSETSGPQNIQYF. CDR3 nucleotides: TGTGCCAGCAGTGAGACTAGCGGGCCTCAAAACATTCAGTACTTC.

This chain connects TRBV12-5 to TRBJ1-4, with a tentative D call TRBD1 (6 bases). The CDR3 covers 20 residues. Germline lookup yields CDR1 LGHNT and CDR2 FRNRAP. Trimming removed 1 base at V and 0 bases at J, with 21 bases between. The CDR3 coding sequence is TGTGCTAGTGGTTTGGAACTAGGTTGGGGGCCGTTTGCAACTAATGAAAAACTGTTTTTT. It specifies CASGLELGWGPFATNEKLFF.

This chain joins TRBV6-6 and TRBJ1-1, with D possibly matching TRBD1 (5 bases). Germline CDR1 is MNHNY and CDR2 is SVGAGI (reference sequence). The CDR3 is 16 residues long. V was shortened by 2 bases and J by 3 bases, with 16 bases between the two germline ends. CDR3 residues: CASSYPVRVGYTEAFF. DNA for the CDR3: TGTGCCAGCAGTTACCCAGTCAGGGTTGGGTACACTGAAGCTTTCTTT.

This clone was recorded a few times. The chain recombines TRBV18 with TRBJ1-1; TRBD1 aligns across 8 bases. This CDR3 is built from 17 residues. V was pared by 4 bases and J by 0 bases, with 10 bases of the junction left unmatched. Per the germline V gene, CDR1 is KGHSH and CDR2 is LQKENI. The CDR3, as DNA: TGTGCCAGCTCACAAAGGCGGCCAGGGGGCTTGAACACTGAAGCTTTCTTT. Amino acid sequence: CASSQRRPGGLNTEAFF.

This clone was seen a handful of times. The chain uses TRBV5-1 and TRBJ2-7, with TRBD2 matching 13 bases. Germline V gene data show CDR1 as SGHRS and CDR2 as YFSETQ. The CDR3 consists of 16 residues. V lost 2 bases to trimming and J lost 7 bases; unmatched junction nucleotides: 9. The CDR3 sequence is CASSFGGLAGSREQYF. CDR3 sequence (DNA): TGCGCCAGCAGCTTTGGGGGACTAGCGGGGTCTCGGGAGCAGTACTTC.

A word on this clone: An end of the junction differs from the germline gene, which may be a read error. The chain is built from TRBV7-7 and TRBJ2-5; 7 positions match TRBD1. Germline V CDR1 and CDR2: SSHAT, FNYEAQ (reference sequence). The CDR3 runs to 14 residues. Here the CDR3 reads CASSRQGGQETQYF. CDR3 coding DNA: TGTGCTAGCAGCCGACAGGGTGGCCAAGAGACCCAGTACTTC.

In its sample, this clone was seen a few times. The chain joins TRBV7-2 to TRBJ2-7; D perhaps matches TRBD2 (6 bases). Per germline, CDR1 SGHTA and CDR2 FQGNSA. V shed 3 bases and J shed 0 bases, with 9 bases lying between them. This CDR3 comprises 14 residues. CDR3 coding DNA: TGTGCCAGCAGCTTCGGGGGACTCTCCTACGAGCAGTACTTC. Its protein product is CASSFGGLSYEQYF. Filled out from reference TRBV7-2 and TRBJ2-7, the complete variable domain reads GAGVSQSPSNKVTEKGKDVELRCDPISGHTALYWYRQSLGQGLEFLIYFQGNSAPDKSGLPSDRFSAERTGGSVSTLTIQRTQQEDSAVYLCASSFGGLSYEQYFGPGTRLTVT.

This sequence joins TRBV7-3 and TRBJ1-2; 7 bases align to TRBD1. The CDR3 is 14 residues long. The J segment lost 7 bases and the V segment lost 2 bases, leaving 7 bases of the junction unmatched. CDR1 is SGHTA and CDR2 is FQGTGA in the germline V gene. In nucleotides, the CDR3 is TGTGCCAGCAGCTTAGACAGGGACACTTTTGGCTACACCTTC. It codes for CASSLDRDTFGYTF.

The rearrangement uses TRBV7-3 and TRBJ1-6; a possible D gene is TRBD1 (5 bases). The CDR3 has 16 residues. Trimming removed 2 bases from V and 7 bases from J, with 15 bases in between. Germline V gives CDR1 SGHTA, CDR2 FQGTGA. CDR3 in amino acids: CASSLAAGMTNSPLHF. In DNA form, the CDR3 reads TGTGCCAGCAGCTTAGCGGCAGGGATGACGAATTCACCCCTCCACTTT.

This clone was seen a handful of times. V and J are TRBV29-1 and TRBJ1-2; 12 nucleotides match TRBD1. The V gene's germline CDR1 is SQVTM and CDR2 ANQGSEA. The V gene end was trimmed by 6 bases and the J gene end by 5 bases; junction bases not matched to a gene: 4. The CDR3 is 13 residues long. Written as DNA, the CDR3 is TGCAGCGTGGGGACAGGGGGCGGATATGGCTACACCTTC. This gives the protein CSVGTGGGYGYTF. Full variable domain (rest looked up from reference TRBV29-1 and TRBJ1-2): SAVISQKPSRDICQRGTSLTIQCQVDSQVTMMFWYRQQPGQSLTLIATANQGSEATYESGFVIDKFPISRPNLTFSTLTVSNMSPEDSSIYLCSVGTGGGYGYTFGSGTRLTVV.

CDR3 nucleotide sequence: TGCGCCAGCAGCTTGGGCAGGGGACAGCCCCAGCATTTT. Protein: CASSLGRGQPQHF. The rearrangement uses TRBV5-1 and TRBJ1-5, with a possible D match to TRBD1 (6 bases). Germline V gene sequence: CDR1 SGHRS, CDR2 YFSETQ. This CDR3 is built from 13 residues. V was clipped by 0 bases and J by 7 bases, with 8 bases between them.